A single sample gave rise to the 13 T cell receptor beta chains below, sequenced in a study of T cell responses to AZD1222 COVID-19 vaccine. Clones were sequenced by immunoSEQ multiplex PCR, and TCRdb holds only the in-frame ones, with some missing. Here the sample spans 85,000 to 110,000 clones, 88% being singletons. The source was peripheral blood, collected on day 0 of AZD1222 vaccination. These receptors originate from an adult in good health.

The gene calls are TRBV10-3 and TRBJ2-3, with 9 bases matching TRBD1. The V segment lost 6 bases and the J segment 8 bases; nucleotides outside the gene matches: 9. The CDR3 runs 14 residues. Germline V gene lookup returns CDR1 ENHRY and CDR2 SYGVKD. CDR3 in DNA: TGTGCCATCAGACCGGGACAGGGTGTTGGTACGCAGTATTTT. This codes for CAIRPGQGVGTQYF.

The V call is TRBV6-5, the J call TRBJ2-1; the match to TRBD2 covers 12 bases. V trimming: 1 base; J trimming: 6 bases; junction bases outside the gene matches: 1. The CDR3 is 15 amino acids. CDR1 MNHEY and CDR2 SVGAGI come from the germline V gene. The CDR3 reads CASSYWGLAGNEQFF. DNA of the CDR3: TGTGCCAGCAGTTACTGGGGACTAGCGGGCAATGAGCAGTTCTTC.

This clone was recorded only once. This CDR3 is CASSSNYEQYF. The DNA of the CDR3 is TGTGCCAGCAGCTCAAACTACGAGCAGTACTTC. This sequence joins TRBV7-9 and TRBJ2-7, with unresolved D. Germline CDR1 is SEHNR and CDR2 is FQNEAQ (reference sequence). V was trimmed by 4 bases and J by 3 bases, leaving 4 bases between them. This CDR3 region has 11 residues.

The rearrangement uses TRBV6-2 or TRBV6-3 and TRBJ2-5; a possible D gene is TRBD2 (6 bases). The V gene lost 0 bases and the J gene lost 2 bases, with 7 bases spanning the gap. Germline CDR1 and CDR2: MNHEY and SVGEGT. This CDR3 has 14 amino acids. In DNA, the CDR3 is TGTGCCAGCAGTTACTCAGGGACTCAAGAGACCCAGTACTTC. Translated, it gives CASSYSGTQETQYF.

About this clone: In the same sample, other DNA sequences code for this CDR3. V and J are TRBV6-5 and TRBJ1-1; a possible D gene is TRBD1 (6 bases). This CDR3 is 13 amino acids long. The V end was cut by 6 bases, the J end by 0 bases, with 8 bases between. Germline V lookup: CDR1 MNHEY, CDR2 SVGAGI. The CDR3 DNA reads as TGTGCCAGCAGGGGGGGCATGAACACTGAAGCTTTCTTT. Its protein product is CASRGGMNTEAFF.

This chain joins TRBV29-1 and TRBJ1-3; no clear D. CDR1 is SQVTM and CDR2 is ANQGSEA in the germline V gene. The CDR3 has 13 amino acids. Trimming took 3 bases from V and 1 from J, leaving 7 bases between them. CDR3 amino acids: CSVELPSGNTIYF. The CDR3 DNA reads TGCAGCGTTGAGCTTCCTTCTGGAAACACCATATATTTT.

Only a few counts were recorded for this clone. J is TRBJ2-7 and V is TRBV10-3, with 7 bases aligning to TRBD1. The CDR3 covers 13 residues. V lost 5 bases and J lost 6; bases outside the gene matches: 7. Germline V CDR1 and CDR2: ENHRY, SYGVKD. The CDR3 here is CAISPTGSGEQYF. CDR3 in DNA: TGTGCCATCAGTCCGACAGGGTCCGGCGAGCAGTACTTC.

The CDR3 spells CASSVTRTGASHGAKNIQYF. In DNA form, the CDR3 reads TGTGCCAGCAGTGTCACCCGGACAGGGGCTTCCCACGGGGCCAAAAACATTCAGTACTTC. This chain connects TRBV6-1 to TRBJ2-4, with 9 bases lining up with TRBD1. CDR3 length equals 20 residues. Germline V CDR1 and CDR2: MNHNS, SASEGT. Trimming at V came to 4 bases and at J to 1 base, leaving 17 bases not matched to a gene.

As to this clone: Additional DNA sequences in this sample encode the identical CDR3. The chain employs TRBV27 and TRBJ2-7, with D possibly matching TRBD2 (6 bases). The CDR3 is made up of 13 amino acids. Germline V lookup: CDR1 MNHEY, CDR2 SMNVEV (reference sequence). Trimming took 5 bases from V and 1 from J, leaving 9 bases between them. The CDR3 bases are TGTGCCAGCAGTCTGACTAGTTCCTACGAGCAGTACTTC. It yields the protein CASSLTSSYEQYF.

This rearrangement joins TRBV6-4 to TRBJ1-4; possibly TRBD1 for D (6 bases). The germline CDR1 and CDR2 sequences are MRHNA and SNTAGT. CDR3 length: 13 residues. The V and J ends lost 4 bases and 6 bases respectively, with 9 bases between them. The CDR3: CASSAGAHEKLFF. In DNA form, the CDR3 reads TGTGCCAGCAGTGCAGGGGCTCATGAAAAACTGTTTTTT.

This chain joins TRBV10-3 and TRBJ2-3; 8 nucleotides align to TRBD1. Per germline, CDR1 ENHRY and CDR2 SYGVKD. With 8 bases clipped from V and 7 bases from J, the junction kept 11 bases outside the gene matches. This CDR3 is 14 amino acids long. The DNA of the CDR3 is TGTGCCATCTGGGGACAGGCCTCTTTTCATACGCAGTATTTT. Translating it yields CAIWGQASFHTQYF.

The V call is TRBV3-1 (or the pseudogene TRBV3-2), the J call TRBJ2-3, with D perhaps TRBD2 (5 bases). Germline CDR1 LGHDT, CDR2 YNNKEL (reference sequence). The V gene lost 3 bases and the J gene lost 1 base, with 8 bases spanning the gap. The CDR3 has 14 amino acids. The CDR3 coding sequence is TGTGCCAGCAGCCATTTGGAGGGCACAGATACGCAGTATTTT. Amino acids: CASSHLEGTDTQYF.

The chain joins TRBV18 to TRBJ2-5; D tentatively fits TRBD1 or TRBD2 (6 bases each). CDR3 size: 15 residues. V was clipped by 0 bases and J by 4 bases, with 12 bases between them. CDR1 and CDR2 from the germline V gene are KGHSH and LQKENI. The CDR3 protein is CASSPPRGTGETQYF. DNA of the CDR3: TGTGCCAGCTCACCACCGAGGGGGACTGGAGAGACCCAGTACTTC.